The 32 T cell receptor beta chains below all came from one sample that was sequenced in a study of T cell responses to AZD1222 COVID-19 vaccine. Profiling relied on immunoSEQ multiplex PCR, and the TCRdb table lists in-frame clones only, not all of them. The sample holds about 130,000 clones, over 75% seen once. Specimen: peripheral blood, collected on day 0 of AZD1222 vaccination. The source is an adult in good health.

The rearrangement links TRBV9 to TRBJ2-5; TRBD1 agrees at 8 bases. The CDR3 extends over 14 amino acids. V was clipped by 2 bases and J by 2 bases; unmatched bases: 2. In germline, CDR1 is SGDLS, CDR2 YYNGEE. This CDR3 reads CASSVTGAQETQYF. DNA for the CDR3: TGTGCCAGCAGCGTGACAGGGGCACAAGAGACCCAGTACTTC.

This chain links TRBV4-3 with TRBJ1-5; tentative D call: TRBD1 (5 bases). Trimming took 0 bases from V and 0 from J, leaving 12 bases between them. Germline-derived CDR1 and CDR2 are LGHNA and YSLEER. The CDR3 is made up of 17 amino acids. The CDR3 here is CASSQDLRGGSNQPQHF. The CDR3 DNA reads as TGCGCCAGCAGCCAAGATTTAAGGGGAGGTAGCAATCAGCCCCAGCATTTT.

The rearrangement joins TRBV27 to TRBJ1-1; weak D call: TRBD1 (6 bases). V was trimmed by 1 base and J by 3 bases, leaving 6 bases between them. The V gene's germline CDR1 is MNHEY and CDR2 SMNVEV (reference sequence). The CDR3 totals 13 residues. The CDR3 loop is CASSLYRDTEAFF. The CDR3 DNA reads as TGTGCCAGCAGTTTATACAGGGACACTGAAGCTTTCTTT.

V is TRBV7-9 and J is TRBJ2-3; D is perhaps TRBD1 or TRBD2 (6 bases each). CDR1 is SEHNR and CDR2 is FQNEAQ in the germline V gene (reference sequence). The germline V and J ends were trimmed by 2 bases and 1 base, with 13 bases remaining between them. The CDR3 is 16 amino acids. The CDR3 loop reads CASSLQRRGRTDTQYF. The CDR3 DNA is TGTGCCAGCAGCTTACAACGCCGGGGGCGCACAGATACGCAGTATTTT.

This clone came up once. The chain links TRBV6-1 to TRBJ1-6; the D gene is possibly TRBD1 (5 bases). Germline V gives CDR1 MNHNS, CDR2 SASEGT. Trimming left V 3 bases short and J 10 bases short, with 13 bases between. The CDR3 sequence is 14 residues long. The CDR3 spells CASSDLGVKSPLHF. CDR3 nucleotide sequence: TGTGCCAGCAGTGATTTAGGGGTCAAATCACCCCTCCACTTT.

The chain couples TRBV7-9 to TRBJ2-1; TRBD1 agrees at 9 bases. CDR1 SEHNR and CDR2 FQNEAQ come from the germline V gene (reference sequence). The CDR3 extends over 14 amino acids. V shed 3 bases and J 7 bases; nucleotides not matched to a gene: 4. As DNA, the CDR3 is TGTGCCAGCAGCTTTAACAGGGGGCCAAATGAGCAGTTCTTC. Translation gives CASSFNRGPNEQFF. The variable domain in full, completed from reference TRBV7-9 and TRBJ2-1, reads DTGVSQNPRHKITKRGQNVTFRCDPISEHNRLYWYRQTLGQGPEFLTYFQNEAQLEKSRLLSDRFSAERPKGSFSTLEIQRTEQGDSAMYLCASSFNRGPNEQFFGPGTRLTVL.

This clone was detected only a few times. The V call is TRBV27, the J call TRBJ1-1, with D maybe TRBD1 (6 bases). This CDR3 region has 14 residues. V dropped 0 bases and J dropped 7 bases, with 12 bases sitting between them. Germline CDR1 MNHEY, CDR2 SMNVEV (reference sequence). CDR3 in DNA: TGTGCCAGCAGTTTATCAGTGGGGGCGGGTGAAGCTTTCTTT. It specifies CASSLSVGAGEAFF.

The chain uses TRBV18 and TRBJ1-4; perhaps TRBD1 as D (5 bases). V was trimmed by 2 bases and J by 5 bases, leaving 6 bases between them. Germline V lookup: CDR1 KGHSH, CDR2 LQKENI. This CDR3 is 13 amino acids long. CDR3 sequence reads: CASSPGGNEKLFF. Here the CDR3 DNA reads TGTGCCAGCTCACCAGGGGGGAATGAAAAACTGTTTTTT. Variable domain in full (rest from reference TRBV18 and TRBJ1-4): NAGVMQNPRHLVRRRGQEARLRCSPMKGHSHVYWYRQLPEEGLKFMVYLQKENIIDESGMPKERFSAEFPKEGPSILRIQQVVRGDSAAYFCASSPGGNEKLFFGSGTQLSVL.

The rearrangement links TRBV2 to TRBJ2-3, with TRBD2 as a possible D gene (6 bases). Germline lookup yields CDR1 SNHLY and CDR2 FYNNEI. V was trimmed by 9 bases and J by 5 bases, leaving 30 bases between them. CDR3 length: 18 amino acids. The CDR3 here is CASLRGRAGGKEVDTQYF. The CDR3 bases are TGTGCCAGTTTGAGGGGTAGAGCGGGCGGAAAGGAAGTAGATACGCAGTATTTT.

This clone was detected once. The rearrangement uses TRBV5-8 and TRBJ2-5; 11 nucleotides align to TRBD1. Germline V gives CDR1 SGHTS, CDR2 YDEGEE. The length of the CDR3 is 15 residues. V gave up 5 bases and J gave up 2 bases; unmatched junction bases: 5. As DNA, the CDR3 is TGTGCCAGCAGATCCGGACAGGGGGCTCAAGAGACCCAGTACTTC. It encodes CASRSGQGAQETQYF.

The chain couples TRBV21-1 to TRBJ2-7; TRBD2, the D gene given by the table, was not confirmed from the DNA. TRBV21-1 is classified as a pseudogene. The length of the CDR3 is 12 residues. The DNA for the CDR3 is TGTGCCGGTTCGGAGGGTCCCATCGAGCAGTACTTC. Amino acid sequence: CAGSEGPIEQYF.

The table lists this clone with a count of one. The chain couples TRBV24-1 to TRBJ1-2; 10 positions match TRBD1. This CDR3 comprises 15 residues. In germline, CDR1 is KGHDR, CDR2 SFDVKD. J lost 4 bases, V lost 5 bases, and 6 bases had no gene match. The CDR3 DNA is TGTGCCACCAGTGTCAGGACAGGGGGATCCTATGGCTACACCTTC. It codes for CATSVRTGGSYGYTF.

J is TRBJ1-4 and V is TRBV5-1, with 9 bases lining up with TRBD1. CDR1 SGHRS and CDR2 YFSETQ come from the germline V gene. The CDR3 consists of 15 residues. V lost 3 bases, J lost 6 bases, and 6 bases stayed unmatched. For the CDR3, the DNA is TGCGCCAGCAGCTCCGCGACAGGGGGTTATGAAAAACTGTTTTTT. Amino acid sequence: CASSSATGGYEKLFF. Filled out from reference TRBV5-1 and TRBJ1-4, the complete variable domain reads KAGVTQTPRYLIKTRGQQVTLSCSPISGHRSVSWYQQTPGQGLQFLFEYFSETQRNKGNFPGRFSGRQFSNSRSEMNVSTLELGDSALYLCASSSATGGYEKLFFGSGTQLSVL.

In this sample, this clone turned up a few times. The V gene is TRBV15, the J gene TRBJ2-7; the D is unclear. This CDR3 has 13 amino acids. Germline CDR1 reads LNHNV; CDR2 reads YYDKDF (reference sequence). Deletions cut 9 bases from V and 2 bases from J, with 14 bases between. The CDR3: CATGPDETYEQYF. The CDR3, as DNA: TGTGCCACAGGACCCGATGAGACCTACGAGCAGTACTTC.

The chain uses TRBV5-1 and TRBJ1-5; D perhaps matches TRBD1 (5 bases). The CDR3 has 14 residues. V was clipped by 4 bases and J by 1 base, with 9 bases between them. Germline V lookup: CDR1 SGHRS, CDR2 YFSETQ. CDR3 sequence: CASSPGGSNQPQHF. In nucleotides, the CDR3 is TGCGCCAGCAGCCCGGGGGGGAGCAATCAGCCCCAGCATTTT.

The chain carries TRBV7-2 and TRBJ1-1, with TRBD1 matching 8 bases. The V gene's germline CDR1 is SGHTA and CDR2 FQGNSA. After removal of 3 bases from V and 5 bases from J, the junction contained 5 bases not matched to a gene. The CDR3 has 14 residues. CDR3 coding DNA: TGTGCCAGCAGCTTCCGACAGGGGTCGACTGAAGCTTTCTTT. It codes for CASSFRQGSTEAFF.

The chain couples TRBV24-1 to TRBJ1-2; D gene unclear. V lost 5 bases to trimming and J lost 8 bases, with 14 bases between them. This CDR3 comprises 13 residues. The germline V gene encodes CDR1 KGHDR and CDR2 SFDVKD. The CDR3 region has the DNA TGTGCCACCAGTGTTTCCGGGCGGGCAGGCTACACCTTC. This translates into CATSVSGRAGYTF.

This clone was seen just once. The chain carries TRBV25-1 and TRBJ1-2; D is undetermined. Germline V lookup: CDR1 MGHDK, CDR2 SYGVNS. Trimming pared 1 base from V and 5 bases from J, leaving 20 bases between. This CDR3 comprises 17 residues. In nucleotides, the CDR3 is TGTGCCAGCAGTGAATTAGTGGGATCAGATTCGTTTTATGGCTACACCTTC. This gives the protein CASSELVGSDSFYGYTF.

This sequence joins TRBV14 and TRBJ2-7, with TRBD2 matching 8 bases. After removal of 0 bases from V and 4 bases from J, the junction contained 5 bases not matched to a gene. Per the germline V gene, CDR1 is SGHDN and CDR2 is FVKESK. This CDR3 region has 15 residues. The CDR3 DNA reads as TGTGCCAGCAGCCAAGAAGGCCTAGCGGGTTACGAGCAGTACTTC. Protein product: CASSQEGLAGYEQYF.

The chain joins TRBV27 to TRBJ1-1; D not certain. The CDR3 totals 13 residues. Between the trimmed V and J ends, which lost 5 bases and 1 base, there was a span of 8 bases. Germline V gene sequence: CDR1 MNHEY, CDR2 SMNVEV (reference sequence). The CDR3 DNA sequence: TGTGCCAGCAGTGCAAAGGGGAACACTGAAGCTTTCTTT. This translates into CASSAKGNTEAFF.

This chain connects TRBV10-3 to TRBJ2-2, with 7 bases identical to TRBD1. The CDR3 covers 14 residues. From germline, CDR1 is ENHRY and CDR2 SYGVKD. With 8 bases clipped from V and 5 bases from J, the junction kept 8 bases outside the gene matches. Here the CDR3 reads CAIADRDATGELFF. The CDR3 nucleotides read TGTGCCATCGCCGACAGGGATGCGACCGGGGAGCTGTTTTTT.

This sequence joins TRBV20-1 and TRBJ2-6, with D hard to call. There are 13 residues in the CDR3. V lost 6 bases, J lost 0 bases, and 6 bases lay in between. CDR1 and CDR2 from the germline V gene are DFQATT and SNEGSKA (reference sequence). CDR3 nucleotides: TGCAGTGCGAGTTTCTCTGGGGCCAACGTCCTGACTTTC. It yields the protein CSASFSGANVLTF.

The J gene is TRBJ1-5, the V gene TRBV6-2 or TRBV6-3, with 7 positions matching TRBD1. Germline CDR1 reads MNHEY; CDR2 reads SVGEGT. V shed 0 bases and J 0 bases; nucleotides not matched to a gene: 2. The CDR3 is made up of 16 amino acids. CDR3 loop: CASSYSGQISNQPQHF. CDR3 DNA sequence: TGTGCCAGCAGTTACTCGGGACAGATTAGCAATCAGCCCCAGCATTTT.

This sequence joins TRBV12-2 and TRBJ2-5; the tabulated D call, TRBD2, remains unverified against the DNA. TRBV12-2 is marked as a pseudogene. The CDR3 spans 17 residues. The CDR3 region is CASRFGRLAGEQETQYF. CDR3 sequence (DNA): TGTGCAAGTCGCTTCGGGAGACTAGCGGGTGAACAAGAGACCCAGTACTTC.

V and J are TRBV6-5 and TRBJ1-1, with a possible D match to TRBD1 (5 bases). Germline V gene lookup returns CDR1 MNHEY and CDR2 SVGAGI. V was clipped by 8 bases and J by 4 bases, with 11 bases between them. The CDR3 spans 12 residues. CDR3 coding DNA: TGTGCCAGCGCGTGGGGGAGCACTGAAGCTTTCTTT. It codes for CASAWGSTEAFF.

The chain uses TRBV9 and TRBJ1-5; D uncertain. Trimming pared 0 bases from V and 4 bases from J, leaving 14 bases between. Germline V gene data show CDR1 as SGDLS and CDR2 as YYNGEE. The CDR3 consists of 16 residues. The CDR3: CASSVGAGSGNQPQHF. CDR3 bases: TGTGCCAGCAGCGTAGGGGCGGGGTCGGGGAATCAGCCCCAGCATTTT.

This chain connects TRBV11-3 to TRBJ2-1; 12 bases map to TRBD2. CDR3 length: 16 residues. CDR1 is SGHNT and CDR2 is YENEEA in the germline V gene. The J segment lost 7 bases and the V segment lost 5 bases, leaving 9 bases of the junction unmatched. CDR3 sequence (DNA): TGTGCCAGCAGCCCGGGACTAGCGGGTGCATCGAATGAGCAGTTCTTC. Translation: CASSPGLAGASNEQFF.

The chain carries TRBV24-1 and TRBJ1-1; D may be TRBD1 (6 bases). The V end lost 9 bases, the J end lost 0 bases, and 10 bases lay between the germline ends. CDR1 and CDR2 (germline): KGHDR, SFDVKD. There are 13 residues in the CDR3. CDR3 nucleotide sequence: TGTGCCACCGGGGGGACATTGAACACTGAAGCTTTCTTT. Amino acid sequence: CATGGTLNTEAFF.

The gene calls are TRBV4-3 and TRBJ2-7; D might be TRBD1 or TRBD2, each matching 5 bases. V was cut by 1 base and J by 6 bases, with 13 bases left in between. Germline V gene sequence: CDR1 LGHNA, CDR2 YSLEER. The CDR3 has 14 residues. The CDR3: CASSQVIRDVEQYF. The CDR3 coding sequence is TGCGCCAGCAGCCAAGTTATCAGGGACGTCGAGCAGTACTTC.

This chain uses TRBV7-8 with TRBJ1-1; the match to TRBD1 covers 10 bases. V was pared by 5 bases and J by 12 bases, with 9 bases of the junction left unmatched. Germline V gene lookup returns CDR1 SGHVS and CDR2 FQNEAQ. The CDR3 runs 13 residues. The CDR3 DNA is TGTGCCAGCAGCACCCGCCGGGACAGGGGAACTTTCTTT. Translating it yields CASSTRRDRGTFF. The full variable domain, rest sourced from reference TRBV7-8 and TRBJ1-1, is GAGVSQSPRYKVAKRGQDVALRCDPISGHVSLFWYQQALGQGPEFLTYFQNEAQLDKSGLPSDRFFAERPEGSVSTLKIQRTQQEDSAVYLCASSTRRDRGTFFGQGTRLTVV.

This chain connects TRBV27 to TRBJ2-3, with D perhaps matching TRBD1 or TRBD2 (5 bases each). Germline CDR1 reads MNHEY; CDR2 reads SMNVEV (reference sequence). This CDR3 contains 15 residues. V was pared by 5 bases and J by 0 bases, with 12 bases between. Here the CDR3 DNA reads TGTGCCAGCAGTCCTCGGGGCCTAAGCACAGATACGCAGTATTTT. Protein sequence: CASSPRGLSTDTQYF.

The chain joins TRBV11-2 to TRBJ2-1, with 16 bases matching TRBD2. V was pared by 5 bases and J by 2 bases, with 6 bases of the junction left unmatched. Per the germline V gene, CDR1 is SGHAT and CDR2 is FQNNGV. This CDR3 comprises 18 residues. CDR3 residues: CASSRGTSGGAAYNEQFF. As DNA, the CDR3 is TGTGCCAGCAGCCGAGGGACTAGCGGGGGGGCCGCCTACAATGAGCAGTTCTTC. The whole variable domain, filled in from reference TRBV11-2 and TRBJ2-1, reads EAGVAQSPRYKIIEKRQSVAFWCNPISGHATLYWYQQILGQGPKLLIQFQNNGVVDDSQLPKDRFSAERLKGVDSTLKIQPAKLEDSAVYLCASSRGTSGGAAYNEQFFGPGTRLTVL.